The next 25 T cell receptor beta chains were all read from a single sample in a study of T cells in Graves' hyperthyroidism and ophthalmopathy. It was RNA transcripts that yielded the amplified TCR beta CDR3 regions. Primed by the HTBI set, a first-round RT-PCR was run on the TCR CDR3. TCRdb independently ran MiXCR on the multiplex PCR reads; one entry per CDR3 protein. The sample has 300,000 to 450,000 distinct CDR3 sequences; roughly 15% are singletons. The specimen was blood. These receptors all come from a woman aged 25 to 45 with Graves' ophthalmopathy.

This clonotype was counted at least ten times. The rearrangement links TRBV6-1 to TRBJ2-7; TRBD1 aligns across 8 bases. CDR1 and CDR2 (germline): MNHNS, SASEGT. The CDR3 extends over 14 amino acids. The V segment lost 7 bases and the J segment 0 bases; nucleotides outside the gene matches: 5. This CDR3 reads CASTRTGNSYEQYF. The CDR3 DNA reads as TGTGCCAGCACCAGGACAGGGAACTCCTACGAGCAGTACTTC.

This rearrangement joins TRBV3-1 to TRBJ1-2, with no clear D. Per the germline V gene, CDR1 is LGHDT and CDR2 is YNNKEL (reference sequence). Trimming pared 3 bases from V and 9 bases from J, leaving 8 bases between. CDR3 size: 11 residues. The CDR3 region is CASSQGRRYTF. The CDR3 DNA is TGTGCCAGCAGCCAGGGCAGACGCTACACCTTC. The full variable domain, rest sourced from reference TRBV3-1 and TRBJ1-2, is DTAVSQTPKYLVTQMGNDKSIKCEQNLGHDTMYWYKQDSKKFLKIMFSYNNKELIINETVPNRFSPKSPDKAHLNLHINSLELGDSAVYFCASSQGRRYTFGSGTRLTVV.

This clonotype was counted at least ten times. The V and J genes are TRBV20-1 and TRBJ2-7, with D possibly TRBD2 on 6 matching bases. The CDR3 length is 14 residues. Germline V gene data show CDR1 as DFQATT and CDR2 as SNEGSKA (reference sequence). Trimming shortened V by 0 bases and J by 7 bases, and 16 bases separated the two germline ends. The CDR3 DNA reads TGCAGTGCTAGAGATTCGAGGGACGGAGGGGAGCAGTACTTC. Protein sequence: CSARDSRDGGEQYF.

J is TRBJ1-5 and V is TRBV25-1; no reliable D call. V lost 3 bases to trimming and J lost 6 bases, with 15 bases between them. CDR3 length: 15 residues. Germline V gene data show CDR1 as MGHDK and CDR2 as SYGVNS. The CDR3 region has the DNA TGTGCCAGCAGTGATGATTACGGGAATCGTCAGCCCCAGCATTTT. It is translated as CASSDDYGNRQPQHF.

This clonotype occurred once. This chain joins TRBV4-3 and TRBJ2-7; D remains ambiguous. Germline-derived CDR1 and CDR2 are LGHNA and YSLEER. The length of the CDR3 is 10 residues. CDR3 loop: CAGQAGEQYF. The DNA for the CDR3 is TGCGCAGGCCAGGCCGGGGAGCAGTACTTC.

V gene TRBV11-3 combines with J gene TRBJ2-7; TRBD1 matches at 9 bases. The CDR3 consists of 15 residues. In germline, CDR1 is SGHNT, CDR2 YENEEA. Losses at the gene ends were 0 bases for V and 5 bases for J; bases not matched to a gene: 5. The CDR3 region is CASSLEGTGIHEQYF. The CDR3 DNA sequence: TGTGCCAGCAGCTTAGAAGGGACAGGGATCCACGAGCAGTACTTC.

The table lists this clonotype with many counts. The chain has TRBV9 and TRBJ2-1; no definite D call. In germline, CDR1 is SGDLS, CDR2 YYNGEE. The CDR3 is 13 amino acids. Trimming left V 0 bases short and J 3 bases short, with 4 bases between. The CDR3 loop is CASSVEFYNEQFF. The CDR3 DNA is TGTGCCAGCAGCGTAGAGTTCTACAATGAGCAGTTCTTC.

This clonotype has at least ten counts. The chain uses TRBV10-3 and TRBJ2-3, with no clear D. The CDR3 length is 13 residues. Germline V gene sequence: CDR1 ENHRY, CDR2 SYGVKD. V shed 3 bases and J shed 9 bases, with 13 bases lying between them. CDR3 DNA sequence: TGTGCCATCAGTGAACAAGGTGATGAGACGCAGTATTTT. Translating it yields CAISEQGDETQYF.

Of note for this clonotype: Being one base from a much bigger clone, this may be a read error. V and J are TRBV7-9 and TRBJ2-7, with TRBD2 identical over 7 bases. V shed 5 bases and J 7 bases; nucleotides not matched to a gene: 17. The CDR3 length is 16 residues. Germline V gives CDR1 SEHNR, CDR2 FQNEAQ (reference sequence). CDR3 amino acids: CASSGIRGEVWNEQYF. Written as DNA, the CDR3 is TGTGCCAGCAGCGGGATCCGGGGGGAGGTGTGGAATGAGCAGTACTTC. Full variable domain (rest looked up from reference TRBV7-9 and TRBJ2-7): DTGVSQNPRHKITKRGQNVTFRCDPISEHNRLYWYRQTLGQGPEFLTYFQNEAQLEKSRLLSDRFSAERPKGSFSTLEIQRTEQGDSAMYLCASSGIRGEVWNEQYFGPGTRLTVT.

The V gene is TRBV7-3, the J gene TRBJ2-3; D is ambiguous. The V gene's germline CDR1 is SGHTA and CDR2 FQGTGA. This CDR3 is 13 amino acids long. Trimming shortened V by 5 bases and J by 3 bases, and 9 bases separated the two germline ends. CDR3 coding DNA: TGTGCCAGCAGCGCCTTCAATACAGATACGCAGTATTTT. It encodes CASSAFNTDTQYF.

This chain joins TRBV28 and TRBJ1-4, with a tentative D call TRBD1 (5 bases). Between the trimmed V and J ends, which lost 5 bases and 7 bases, there was a span of 17 bases. This CDR3 has 15 residues. CDR1 MDHEN and CDR2 SYDVKM come from the germline V gene. The CDR3 bases are TGTGCCAGCAGTCCCGATCGGGGCACCGGTGAAAAACTGTTTTTT. Translating gives CASSPDRGTGEKLFF.

This clonotype was seen once. This could be a read error, since a much larger clone is one nucleotide away. The J gene is TRBJ2-1, the V gene TRBV24-1; D may be TRBD2 (6 bases). Germline V lookup: CDR1 KGHDR, CDR2 SFDVKD. The CDR3 covers 14 residues. CDR3 nucleotides: TGTACCACCAGTGAGTGGGACTCCAACAATGAGCAGTTCTTC. Protein sequence: CTTSEWDSNNEQFF.

This clonotype was counted ten times or more. The rearrangement uses TRBV9 and TRBJ2-7, with D perhaps matching TRBD1 or TRBD2 (6 bases each). The V gene lost 3 bases and the J gene lost 4 bases, with 17 bases spanning the gap. CDR1 is SGDLS, CDR2 YYNGEE, per germline. This CDR3 has 15 amino acids. In DNA form, the CDR3 reads TGTGCCAGCAGCGCTGCGGCAGGGGAGGCTTACGAGCAGTACTTC. It specifies CASSAAAGEAYEQYF.

This clonotype has just a few counts. This CDR3 reads CASSLRDRTNEKLFF. The CDR3 region has the DNA TGCGCCAGCAGCCTGAGGGACAGAACTAATGAAAAACTGTTTTTT. This chain links TRBV4-1 with TRBJ1-4, with 7 bases that match TRBD1. The CDR3 has 15 amino acids. After removal of 4 bases from V and 1 base from J, the junction contained 3 bases not matched to a gene. Per germline, CDR1 MGHRA and CDR2 YSYEKL.

There are many counts of this clonotype. This rearrangement joins TRBV11-2 to TRBJ2-2; D is possibly TRBD2 (6 bases). Germline loops: CDR1 SGHAT, CDR2 FQNNGV. CDR3 size: 15 residues. Trimming stripped 5 bases from V and 1 base from J, with 11 bases between. The CDR3: CASSLGLLNTGELFF. For the CDR3, the DNA is TGTGCCAGCAGCCTGGGACTCCTGAACACCGGGGAGCTGTTTTTT.

This clonotype has at least ten counts. V usage is TRBV28 and J usage is TRBJ1-5; unclear D gene. With 2 bases removed from V and 4 bases from J, the gap between germline ends came to 15 bases. This CDR3 is 16 amino acids long. The germline CDR1 and CDR2 sequences are MDHEN and SYDVKM. The chain's CDR3 is CASSLKNGGFNQPQHF. The CDR3 coding sequence is TGTGCCAGCAGTTTAAAAAACGGAGGTTTTAATCAGCCCCAGCATTTT.

The chain links TRBV10-3 to TRBJ2-1; D unresolved. CDR1 and CDR2 (germline): ENHRY, SYGVKD. The CDR3 is made up of 11 amino acids. V gave up 0 bases and J gave up 8 bases, with 2 bases separating them. The DNA of the CDR3 is TGTGCCATCAGTGAGTCGCATGAGCAGTTCTTC. It encodes CAISESHEQFF.

This clonotype appeared a few times. The rearrangement uses TRBV19 and TRBJ2-7, with TRBD1 matching over 9 bases. The CDR3 has 13 amino acids. Germline CDR1 is LNHDA and CDR2 is SQIVND (reference sequence). The J segment lost 6 bases and the V segment lost 6 bases, leaving 6 bases of the junction unmatched. The CDR3 reads CASRSGTGSEQYF. The CDR3, as DNA: TGTGCCAGTAGGTCCGGGACAGGGTCCGAGCAGTACTTC. The full variable domain, completed using reference TRBV19 and TRBJ2-7, is DGGITQSPKYLFRKEGQNVTLSCEQNLNHDAMYWYRQDPGQGLRLIYYSQIVNDFQKGDIAEGYSVSREKKESFPLTVTSAQKNPTAFYLCASRSGTGSEQYFGPGTRLTVT.

As for this clonotype: Since a much larger clone is just one base distant, this may be a read error. The gene calls are TRBV6-5 and TRBJ2-3; tentative D call: TRBD1 (6 bases). Germline assignment: CDR1 MNHEY and CDR2 SVGAGI. The CDR3 is made up of 16 amino acids. The DNA of the CDR3 is TGTGCCAGAAGTTACACCCCGAGGGGGAACCCACATACGCAGTATTTT. It encodes CARSYTPRGNPHTQYF.

Comment on this clonotype: A clone one base away is much larger, so this may be a read error. This sequence joins TRBV6-5 and TRBJ2-7; 8 bases fit TRBD1. The CDR3 runs 15 residues. Germline CDR1 is MNHEY and CDR2 is SVGAGI. The DNA for the CDR3 is TGTGCCGGCAGTTATTACGGGACAGGTGCCTACGAGCAGTACTTC. It yields the protein CAGSYYGTGAYEQYF.

The sample holds a few counts of this clonotype. One base away lies a much larger clone, so this may be a sequencing read error. This chain links TRBV3-1 with TRBJ1-1, with D possibly matching TRBD1 (5 bases). The germline V gene has CDR1 LGHDT and CDR2 YNNKEL (reference sequence). This CDR3 comprises 14 residues. The CDR3 coding sequence is TGTGCCAGCAGCCAAGGATCAGGGTCCACTGGAGCTTTCTTT. Translated, it gives CASSQGSGSTGAFF.

In this sample, this clonotype turned up many times. This chain joins TRBV7-3 and TRBJ1-5; 9 bases are a match to TRBD1. The trim removed 5 bases at V and 5 bases at J, leaving 7 bases unmatched. CDR1 SGHTA and CDR2 FQGTGA come from the germline V gene. The length of the CDR3 is 15 residues. The CDR3 loop reads CASSHHGTGYQPQHF. CDR3 coding DNA: TGTGCCAGCAGCCACCACGGGACAGGGTATCAGCCCCAGCATTTT.

This clonotype was found many times. The CDR3, as DNA: TGTGCCAGCAGTTCCGGGACAGCCCTATCGGGTGGCAATCAGCCCCAGCATTTT. Translation gives CASSSGTALSGGNQPQHF. The chain is built from TRBV6-1 and TRBJ1-5; 7 nucleotides agree with TRBD1. V gave up 5 bases and J gave up 2 bases; unmatched junction bases: 15. The germline V gene has CDR1 MNHNS and CDR2 SASEGT. This CDR3 region has 18 residues.

This clonotype was seen ten or more times. The rearrangement links TRBV3-1 to TRBJ2-3; D gene ambiguous. CDR3 length equals 15 residues. V was cut by 2 bases and J by 1 base, with 10 bases left in between. Looked up from germline, CDR1 is LGHDT and CDR2 is YNNKEL (reference sequence). As DNA, the CDR3 is TGTGCCAGCAGCCAACTATGGTCCCGCACAGATACGCAGTATTTT. The encoded protein is CASSQLWSRTDTQYF.

This clonotype was seen ten or more times. The chain uses TRBV20-1 and TRBJ2-5; tentatively, D is TRBD1 (6 bases). V was shortened by 4 bases and J by 4 bases, with 22 bases between the two germline ends. Per germline, CDR1 DFQATT and CDR2 SNEGSKA (reference sequence). This CDR3 comprises 16 residues. CDR3 DNA sequence: TGCAGTGCTACCGTGCCGAGGGGGTCTCTAGTAGAGACCCAGTACTTC. It encodes CSATVPRGSLVETQYF.